This TCR beta chain appears in the sequencing data of a study of blood T cells in healthy people across ages. Regarding the study as a whole: Without sorted subsets, naive and antigen-experienced compartments could not be conclusively compared. Donor CMV status, an unknown factor, possibly confounded changes in expanded clonotypes.

This clonotype was observed at least ten times. The antigen is not known. Together with a sample-barcoded 5' primer, a J-beta primer mix was included in a second PCR lasting about 6 to 11 cycles. MiXCR, run by TCRdb on the 5' RACE reads, gives a single entry per CDR3 protein. The sample has 650,000 to 800,000 distinct CDR3 sequences, around 50% seen once. V gave up 1 base and J gave up 9 bases, with 11 bases separating them. CDR1 is SGHAT, CDR2 FQNNGV, per germline. The CDR3 spans 13 residues. Sequencing was carried out using blood. The rearrangement joins TRBV11-2 to TRBJ2-3; D remains ambiguous. This receptor was taken from a woman older than 75 in good health. The CDR3 sequence: CASSLGPERTQYF. DNA of the CDR3: TGTGCCAGCAGCTTAGGTCCCGAAAGGACGCAGTATTTT.